Listed here are 10 T cell receptor beta chains from one sample, sequenced in a study of beta chain features in type 1 diabetes. Investigators reverse transcribed all isolated RNA, so they sequenced expressed TCRB transcripts. Sequencing used immunoSEQ multiplex PCR; TCRdb keeps in-frame clones, though not all of them. The table includes 600,000 to 650,000 clones, less than 20% detected once. The sequencing sample was made of naive CD4+ T cells from blood. These receptors all come from a man between 18 and 35 years old in good health.

There are a few counts of this clone. This chain joins TRBV19 and TRBJ2-7; D gene unclear. V was pared by 3 bases and J by 3 bases, with 15 bases between. The CDR3 loop spans 15 amino acids. The germline V gene has CDR1 LNHDA and CDR2 SQIVND (reference sequence). The CDR3 DNA sequence: TGTGCCAGTAGTATCCGTCGGCAGGCGCGCTACGAGCAGTACTTC. The encoded protein is CASSIRRQARYEQYF.

This clone turned up a few times. This chain joins TRBV7-8 and TRBJ2-5, with TRBD2 matching 9 bases. The CDR3 runs 16 residues. V trimming: 5 bases; J trimming: 5 bases; junction bases outside the gene matches: 12. From germline, CDR1 is SGHVS and CDR2 FQNEAQ. CDR3 sequence: CASSTSGGGARETQYF. CDR3 nucleotide sequence: TGTGCCAGCAGCACTTCTGGCGGGGGGGCCCGGGAGACCCAGTACTTC.

Only a few counts were recorded for this clone. CDR3 nucleotides: TGTGCCAGCAGGATATTTTATGGCTACACCTTC. Translating it yields CASRIFYGYTF. The V and J genes are TRBV7-2 and TRBJ1-2; D unclear. V shed 6 bases and J shed 5 bases, with 7 bases lying between them. Germline V lookup: CDR1 SGHTA, CDR2 FQGNSA. The CDR3 loop spans 11 amino acids.

The V call is TRBV9, the J call TRBJ2-1; TRBD2 matches 14 bases. Germline V gives CDR1 SGDLS, CDR2 YYNGEE. The CDR3 runs 15 residues. The junction had 7 bases not matched to a gene; V was cut back by 7 bases and J by 7 bases. The CDR3 nucleotides are TGTGCCAGCGGCCGACTAGCGGGAGGGTGGAATGAGCAGTTCTTC. The encoded protein is CASGRLAGGWNEQFF.

The V and J genes are TRBV5-4 and TRBJ1-2, with 9 bases lining up with TRBD1. Germline V gives CDR1 SGHNT, CDR2 YYREEE (reference sequence). V trimming: 4 bases; J trimming: 7 bases; junction bases outside the gene matches: 14. This CDR3 region has 16 residues. Written as DNA, the CDR3 is TGTGCCAGCAGCCCTCAACAGGGGGCGTTCGGTGGTGGCTACACCTTC. Translation: CASSPQQGAFGGGYTF. The entire variable domain, with the rest obtained from reference TRBV5-4 and TRBJ1-2, is as follows: ETGVTQSPTHLIKTRGQQVTLRCSSQSGHNTVSWYQQALGQGPQFIFQYYREEENGRGNFPPRFSGLQFPNYSSELNVNALELDDSALYLCASSPQQGAFGGGYTFGSGTRLTVV.

This clone was detected a few times. The chain uses TRBV28 and TRBJ1-3, with D tentatively TRBD1 (5 bases). Germline CDR1 is MDHEN and CDR2 is SYDVKM. The CDR3 is made up of 15 amino acids. The V gene lost 5 bases and the J gene lost 0 bases, with 11 bases spanning the gap. This chain's CDR3 is CASSPGHVSGNTIYF. CDR3 coding DNA: TGTGCCAGCAGTCCCGGACACGTCTCTGGAAACACCATATATTTT.

This sequence joins TRBV6-5 and TRBJ1-5; a possible D gene is TRBD1 (6 bases). The germline CDR1 and CDR2 sequences are MNHEY and SVGAGI. The CDR3 contains 14 residues. V lost 4 bases to trimming and J lost 3 bases, with 10 bases between them. CDR3 nucleotides: TGTGCCAGCAGTTCCCCAGGGGCCAATCAGCCCCAGCATTTT. It yields the protein CASSSPGANQPQHF.

On this clone: This may stem from a read error, because a much larger clone lies one nucleotide away. This chain joins TRBV7-8 and TRBJ2-7, with D unresolved. CDR3 size: 11 residues. The V gene lost 2 bases and the J gene lost 2 bases, with 1 base spanning the gap. Germline V CDR1 and CDR2: SGHVS, FQNEAQ. The CDR3 here is CASSLTYEQYF. The CDR3, as DNA: TGTGCCAGCAGCTTAACCTACGAGCAGTACTTC.

As regards this clone: This sample also contains other DNA sequences that code for the same CDR3. This chain joins TRBV18 and TRBJ2-5; TRBD1 is a possible D gene (5 bases). Trimming took off 3 bases at V and 3 bases at J, with 8 bases between the two ends. Germline V gene lookup returns CDR1 KGHSH and CDR2 LQKENI. This CDR3 comprises 13 residues. The CDR3 sequence is CASSPGQKETQYF. The DNA of the CDR3 is TGTGCCAGCTCACCGGGGCAGAAAGAGACCCAGTACTTC.

The gene calls are TRBV7-9 and TRBJ2-7; 15 bases align to TRBD2. V lost 2 bases, J lost 5 bases, and 7 bases stayed unmatched. Germline CDR1 is SEHNR and CDR2 is FQNEAQ (reference sequence). The CDR3 totals 17 residues. In DNA, the CDR3 is TGTGCCAGCAGCTTACGAGGACTAGCGGGAGGGCAAAACGAGCAGTACTTC. This sequence encodes CASSLRGLAGGQNEQYF.